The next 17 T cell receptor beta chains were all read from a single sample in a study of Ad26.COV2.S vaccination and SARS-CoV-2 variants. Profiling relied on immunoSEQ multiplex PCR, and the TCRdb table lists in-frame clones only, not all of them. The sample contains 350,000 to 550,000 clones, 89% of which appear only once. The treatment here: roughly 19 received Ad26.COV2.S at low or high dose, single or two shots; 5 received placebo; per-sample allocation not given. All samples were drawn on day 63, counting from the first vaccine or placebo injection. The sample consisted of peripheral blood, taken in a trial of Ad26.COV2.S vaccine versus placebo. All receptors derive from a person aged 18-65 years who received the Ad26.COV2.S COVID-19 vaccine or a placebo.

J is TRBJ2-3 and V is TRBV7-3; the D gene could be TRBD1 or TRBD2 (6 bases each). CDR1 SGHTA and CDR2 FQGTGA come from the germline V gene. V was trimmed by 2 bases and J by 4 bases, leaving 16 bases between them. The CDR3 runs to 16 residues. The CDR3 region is CASSLWGARSADTQYF. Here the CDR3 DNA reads TGTGCCAGCAGCTTATGGGGGGCGCGGAGCGCAGATACGCAGTATTTT.

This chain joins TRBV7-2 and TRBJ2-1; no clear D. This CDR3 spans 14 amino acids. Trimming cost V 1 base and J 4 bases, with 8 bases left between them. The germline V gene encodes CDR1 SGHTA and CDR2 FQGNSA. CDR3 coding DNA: TGTGCCAGCAGCTTAGGTCCAAAATACAATGAGCAGTTCTTC. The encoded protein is CASSLGPKYNEQFF. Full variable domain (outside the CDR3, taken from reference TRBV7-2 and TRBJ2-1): GAGVSQSPSNKVTEKGKDVELRCDPISGHTALYWYRQSLGQGLEFLIYFQGNSAPDKSGLPSDRFSAERTGGSVSTLTIQRTQQEDSAVYLCASSLGPKYNEQFFGPGTRLTVL.

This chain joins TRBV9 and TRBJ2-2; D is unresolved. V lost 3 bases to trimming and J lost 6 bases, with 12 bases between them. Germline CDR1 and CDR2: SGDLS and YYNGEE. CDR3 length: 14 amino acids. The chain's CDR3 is CASSATVNAGELFF. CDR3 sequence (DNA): TGTGCCAGCAGCGCCACAGTTAACGCCGGGGAGCTGTTTTTT.

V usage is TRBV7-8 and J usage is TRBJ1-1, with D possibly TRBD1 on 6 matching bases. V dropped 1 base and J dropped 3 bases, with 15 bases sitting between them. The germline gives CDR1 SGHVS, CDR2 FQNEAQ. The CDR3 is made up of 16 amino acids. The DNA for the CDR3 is TGTGCCAGCAGCTTAGTTGAGGGGGTTTTCGACACTGAAGCTTTCTTT. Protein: CASSLVEGVFDTEAFF.

The CDR3 sequence is CASSLAGGDSAGELFF. As DNA, the CDR3 is TGCGCCAGCAGCTTGGCCGGGGGCGATAGCGCCGGGGAGCTGTTTTTT. This sequence joins TRBV5-1 and TRBJ2-2; D is tentatively TRBD1 or TRBD2 (6 bases each). Trimming cost V 0 bases and J 6 bases, with 15 bases left between them. Germline V gene lookup returns CDR1 SGHRS and CDR2 YFSETQ. The CDR3 is 16 residues long.

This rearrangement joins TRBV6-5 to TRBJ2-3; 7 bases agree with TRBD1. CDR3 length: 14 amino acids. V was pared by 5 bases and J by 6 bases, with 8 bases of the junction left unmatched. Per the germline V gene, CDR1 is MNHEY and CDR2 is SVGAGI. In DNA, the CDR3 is TGTGCCAGCAGTAGGGACAGAGACTCCGATACGCAGTATTTT. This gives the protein CASSRDRDSDTQYF.

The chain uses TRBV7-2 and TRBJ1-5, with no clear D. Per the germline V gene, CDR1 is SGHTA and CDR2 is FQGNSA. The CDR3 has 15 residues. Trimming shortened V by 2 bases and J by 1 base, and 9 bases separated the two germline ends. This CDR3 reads CASSLRVGSNQPQHF. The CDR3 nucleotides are TGTGCCAGCAGCTTAAGGGTAGGGAGCAATCAGCCCCAGCATTTT. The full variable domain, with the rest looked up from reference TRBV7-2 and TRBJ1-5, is GAGVSQSPSNKVTEKGKDVELRCDPISGHTALYWYRQSLGQGLEFLIYFQGNSAPDKSGLPSDRFSAERTGGSVSTLTIQRTQQEDSAVYLCASSLRVGSNQPQHFGDGTRLSIL.

The CDR3 here is CASSSSGRNGSPLHF. The CDR3 bases are TGTGCCAGCAGCTCTTCTGGACGGAATGGTTCACCCCTCCACTTT. The gene calls are TRBV7-3 and TRBJ1-6; unclear D gene. V lost 4 bases, J lost 9 bases, and 16 bases lay in between. The CDR3 consists of 15 residues. CDR1 and CDR2 (germline): SGHTA, FQGTGA. Complete variable domain (other parts from reference TRBV7-3 and TRBJ1-6): GAGVSQTPSNKVTEKGKYVELRCDPISGHTALYWYRQSLGQGPEFLIYFQGTGAADDSGLPNDRFFAVRPEGSVSTLKIQRTERGDSAVYLCASSSSGRNGSPLHFGNGTRLTVT.

The CDR3 sequence: CSGYRGRDTEAFF. CDR3 DNA: TGCAGCGGATACAGGGGGCGCGACACTGAAGCTTTCTTT. This chain links TRBV29-1 with TRBJ1-1, with TRBD1 matching over 9 bases. From germline, CDR1 is SQVTM and CDR2 ANQGSEA. Trimming at V came to 7 bases and at J to 3 bases, leaving 6 bases not matched to a gene. The CDR3 spans 13 residues.

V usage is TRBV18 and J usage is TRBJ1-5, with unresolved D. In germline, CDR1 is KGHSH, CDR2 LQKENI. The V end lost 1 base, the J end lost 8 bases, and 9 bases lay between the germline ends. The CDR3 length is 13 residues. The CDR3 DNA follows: TGTGCCAGCTCACCACAGAGGGATGAGCCCCAGCATTTT. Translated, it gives CASSPQRDEPQHF.

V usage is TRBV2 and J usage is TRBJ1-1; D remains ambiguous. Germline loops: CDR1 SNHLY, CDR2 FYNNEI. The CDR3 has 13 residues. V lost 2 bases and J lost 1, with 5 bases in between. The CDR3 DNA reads TGTGCCAGCAGTGAAAACACGAACACTGAAGCTTTCTTT. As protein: CASSENTNTEAFF.

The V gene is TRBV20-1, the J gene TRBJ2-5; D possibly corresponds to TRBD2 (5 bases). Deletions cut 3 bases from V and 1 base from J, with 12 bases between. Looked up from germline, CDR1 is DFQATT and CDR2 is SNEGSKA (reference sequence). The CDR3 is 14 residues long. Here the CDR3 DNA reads TGCAGTGCTAGTTCGGTAGCGCTCCAAGAGACCCAGTACTTC. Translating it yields CSASSVALQETQYF.

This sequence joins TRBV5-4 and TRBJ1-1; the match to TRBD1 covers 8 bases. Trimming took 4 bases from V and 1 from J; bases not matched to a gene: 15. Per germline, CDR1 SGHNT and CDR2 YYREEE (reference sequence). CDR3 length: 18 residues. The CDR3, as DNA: TGTGCCAGCAGCCTCCCTCGGGGACAGGCACCACAGAACACTGAAGCTTTCTTT. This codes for CASSLPRGQAPQNTEAFF.

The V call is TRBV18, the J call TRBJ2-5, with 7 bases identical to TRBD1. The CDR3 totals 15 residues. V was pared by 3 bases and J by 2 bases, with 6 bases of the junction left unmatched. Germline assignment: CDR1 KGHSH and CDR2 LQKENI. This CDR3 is CASSPDRDRQETQYF. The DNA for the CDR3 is TGTGCCAGCTCACCGGACCGGGACAGACAAGAGACCCAGTACTTC. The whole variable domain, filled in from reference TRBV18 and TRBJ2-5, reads NAGVMQNPRHLVRRRGQEARLRCSPMKGHSHVYWYRQLPEEGLKFMVYLQKENIIDESGMPKERFSAEFPKEGPSILRIQQVVRGDSAAYFCASSPDRDRQETQYFGPGTRLLVL.

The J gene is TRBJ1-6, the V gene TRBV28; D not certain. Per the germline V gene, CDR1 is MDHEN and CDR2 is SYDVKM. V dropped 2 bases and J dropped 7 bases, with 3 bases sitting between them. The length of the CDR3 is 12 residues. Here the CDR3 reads CASSLTNSPLHF. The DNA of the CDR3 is TGTGCCAGCAGTTTAACAAATTCACCCCTCCACTTT.

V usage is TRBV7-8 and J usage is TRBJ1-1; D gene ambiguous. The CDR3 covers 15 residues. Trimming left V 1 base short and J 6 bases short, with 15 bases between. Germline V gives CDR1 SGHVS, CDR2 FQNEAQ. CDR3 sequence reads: CASSLGGAGKAEAFF. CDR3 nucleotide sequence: TGTGCCAGCAGCTTAGGTGGTGCGGGAAAGGCTGAAGCTTTCTTT.

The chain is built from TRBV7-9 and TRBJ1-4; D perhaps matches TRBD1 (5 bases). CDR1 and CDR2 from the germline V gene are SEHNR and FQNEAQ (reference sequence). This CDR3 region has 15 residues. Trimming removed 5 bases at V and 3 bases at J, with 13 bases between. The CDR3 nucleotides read TGTGCCAGCAGCCCCCAGGGAGGTGCTAATGAAAAACTGTTTTTT. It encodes CASSPQGGANEKLFF.